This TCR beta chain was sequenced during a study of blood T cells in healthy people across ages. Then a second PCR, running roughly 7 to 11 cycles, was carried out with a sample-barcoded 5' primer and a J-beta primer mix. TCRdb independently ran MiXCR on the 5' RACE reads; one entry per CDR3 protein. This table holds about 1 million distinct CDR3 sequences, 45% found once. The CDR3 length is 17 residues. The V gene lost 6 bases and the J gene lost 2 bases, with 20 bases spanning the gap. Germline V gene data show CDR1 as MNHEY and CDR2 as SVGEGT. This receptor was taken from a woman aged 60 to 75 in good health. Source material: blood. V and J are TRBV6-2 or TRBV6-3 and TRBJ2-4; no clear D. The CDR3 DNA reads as TGTGCCAGCAGACGAAAGACACGAGATACGCCCAAAAACATTCAGTACTTC. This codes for CASRRKTRDTPKNIQYF.